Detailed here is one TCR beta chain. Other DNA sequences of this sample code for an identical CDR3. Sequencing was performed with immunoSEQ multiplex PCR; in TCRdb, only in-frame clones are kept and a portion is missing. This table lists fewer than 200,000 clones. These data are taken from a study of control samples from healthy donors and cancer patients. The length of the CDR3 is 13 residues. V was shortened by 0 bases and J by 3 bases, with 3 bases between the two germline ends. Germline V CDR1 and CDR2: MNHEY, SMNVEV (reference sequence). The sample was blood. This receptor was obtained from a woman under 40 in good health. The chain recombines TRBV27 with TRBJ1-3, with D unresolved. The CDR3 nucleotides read TGTGCCAGCAGTTTATCCGGTGGAAACACCATATATTTT. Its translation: CASSLSGGNTIYF.